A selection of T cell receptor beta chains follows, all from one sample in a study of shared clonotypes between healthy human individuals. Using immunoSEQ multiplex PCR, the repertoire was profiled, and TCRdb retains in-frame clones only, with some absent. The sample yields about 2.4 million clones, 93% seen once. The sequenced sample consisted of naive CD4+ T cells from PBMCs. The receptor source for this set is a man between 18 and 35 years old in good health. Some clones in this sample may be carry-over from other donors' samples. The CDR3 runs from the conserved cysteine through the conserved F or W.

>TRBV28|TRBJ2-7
CASSPPSHSYEQYF
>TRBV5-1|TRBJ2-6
CASSFSGTHSGANVLTF
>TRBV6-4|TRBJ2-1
CASSELVGSSYNEQFF
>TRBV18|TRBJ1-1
CASSQPQGHRNTEAFF
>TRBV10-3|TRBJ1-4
CAISELDNEKLFF
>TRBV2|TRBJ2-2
CASSLDRGGTGELFF
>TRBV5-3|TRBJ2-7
CARSLPGAGEQYF
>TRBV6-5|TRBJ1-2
CASSNRDRGAGYTF
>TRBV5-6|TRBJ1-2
CASSLVPGDGYTF
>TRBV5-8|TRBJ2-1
CASSLVRWGSNEQFF
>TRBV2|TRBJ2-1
CASSDRTGTISYNEQFF
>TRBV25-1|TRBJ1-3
CASSGPYRGSAGNTIYF
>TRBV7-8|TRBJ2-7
CASSLAGVLYEQYF
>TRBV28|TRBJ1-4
CVVNGPPREKLFF
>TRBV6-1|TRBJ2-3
CASRDRGSTDTQYF
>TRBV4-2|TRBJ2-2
CASSPREGGIITGELFF
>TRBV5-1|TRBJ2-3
CASSATTSANTDTQYF
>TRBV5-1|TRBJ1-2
CASSLFGQGTDGYTF
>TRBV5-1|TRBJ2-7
CASSLASYYEQYF
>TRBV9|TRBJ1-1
CASSVGVETEAFF
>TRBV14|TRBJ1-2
CASSPTGFYYGYTF
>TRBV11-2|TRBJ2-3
CASSPRTSGSTDTQYF
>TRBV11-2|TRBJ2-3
CASSPGQTFTDTQYF
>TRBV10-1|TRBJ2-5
CARGVAVDRETQYF
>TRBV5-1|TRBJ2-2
CASSLGPPPARTGELFF
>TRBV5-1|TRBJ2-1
CASSGPGLAGDRSYNEQFF
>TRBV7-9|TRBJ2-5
CASSPLHLGAKETQYF
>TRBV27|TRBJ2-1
CASSSTRGPGEQFF
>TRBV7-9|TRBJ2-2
CASSLFGTGELFF
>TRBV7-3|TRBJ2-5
CASSFGTTGGTQYF
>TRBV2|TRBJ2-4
CASSVTGGSIQYF
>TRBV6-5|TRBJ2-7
CASTLNRGGYEQYF
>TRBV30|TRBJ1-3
CASEDRSSGNTIYF
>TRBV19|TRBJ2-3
CATTSGGTDTQYF
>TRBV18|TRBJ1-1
CASSPPGEGRGFF
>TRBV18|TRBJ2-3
CASSERTGRADTQYF
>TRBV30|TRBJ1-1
CACRTGRGNTEAFF
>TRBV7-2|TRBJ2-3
CASRRGQGQYTQYF
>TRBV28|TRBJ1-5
CASSLFPSLGQGEVRPQHF
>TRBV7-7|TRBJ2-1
CASSPGLAGPHEQFF
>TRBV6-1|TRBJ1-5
CTSSLVDSLNQPQHF
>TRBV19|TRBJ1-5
CASSTTGILEPQHF
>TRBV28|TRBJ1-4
CASSPRGLATNEKLFF
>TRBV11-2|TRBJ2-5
CASSIPQETQYF
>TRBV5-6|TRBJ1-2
CASSLGQGDGYTF
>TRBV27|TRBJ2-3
CASSFLRAVGSNTQYF
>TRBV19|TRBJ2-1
CASSTTGGPSNEQFF
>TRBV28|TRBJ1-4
CASSLYLRGQGLANEKLFF
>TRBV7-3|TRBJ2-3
CASSYQGGDTQYF
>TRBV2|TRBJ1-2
CASSRENYGYTF
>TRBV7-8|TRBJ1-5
CASSSRQFNQPQHF
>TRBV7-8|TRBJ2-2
CASMGPSGELFF
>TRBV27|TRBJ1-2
CASKGLNYGYTF
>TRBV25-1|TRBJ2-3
CASSDPPADTQYF
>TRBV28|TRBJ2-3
CALGGNTDTQYF